A few counts support the clone carrying this TCR beta chain. Its antigen is not known. Treatment reported: roughly ten-day PBMC culture with coronavirus spike peptide pools or control peptides (ViraFEST assay). Sequencing of DNA taken from cultured CD4+ T cells relied on the Oncomine TCR Beta short-read assay. One entry per CDR3 protein, called by TCRdb with MiXCR from the PCR reads. The sample shows 12,000 or so distinct CDR3 sequences, around 46% of them seen only once. The data are from a study of vaccination and CD4 T cells after COVID-19. Study-wide background: Samples were taken after vaccination, a median of around 67 days after dose two, with a range of 14 to 241. Control cultures were given a CEFX pool, an HIV-1 Nef pool, or no peptide. Notes on the study in general: Only after vaccination were a median 86.3% of convalescents' reactive clones seen.

Trimming cost V 0 bases and J 11 bases, with 13 bases left between them. Germline-derived CDR1 and CDR2 are SGHDN and FVKESK. The CDR3 sequence is 13 residues long. This chain connects TRBV14 to TRBJ1-1; a possible D gene is TRBD1 (6 bases). The source material was CD4+ T cells from blood, cultured in vitro. The sequence came from a human donor who had recovered from COVID-19. The CDR3 DNA is TGTGCCAGCAGCCAAGATAGGACAGACGGGGCTTTCTTT. Amino acids: CASSQDRTDGAFF. Drawing the rest from reference TRBV14 and TRBJ1-1, the complete variable domain is EAGVTQFPSHSVIEKGQTVTLRCDPISGHDNLYWYRRVMGKEIKFLLHFVKESKQDESGMPNNRFLAERTGGTYSTLKVQPAELEDSGVYFCASSQDRTDGAFFGQGTRLTVV.